This entry describes one TCR beta chain. What it binds is not known. Use of 60 Vbeta and 13 Jbeta primers characterized the PCR. Sequenced by immunoSEQ multiplex PCR; TCRdb stores in-frame clones only, minus some. The data show some 200,000 clones, roughly 80% seen once. The sample belongs to a study of cytomegalovirus exposure and HLA in healthy donors. The study, taken as a whole, reports: The authors later found HLA-associated TCR beta chains more clonally expanded than equally common others. The study designated 150 or so TCR beta chains cytomegalovirus-associated.

Healthy bone marrow donors formed the donor group. Likely unrecorded immune exposures existed in these nominally healthy donors. The CDR3 runs to 11 residues. With 7 bases removed from V and 6 bases from J, the gap between germline ends came to 9 bases. CDR1 is MNHEY and CDR2 is SVGAGI in the germline V gene. The specimen sequenced was PBMCs. The sequence derives from a man aged 50-60 years in good health and CMV-seronegative. The V and J genes are TRBV6-5 and TRBJ1-1; no clear D gene. CDR3 bases: TGTGCCAGCACCTTCGGTGCTGAAGCTTTCTTT. Translated, it gives CASTFGAEAFF.